This passage covers 5 T cell receptor beta chains from one sample sequenced in a study of OX40 agonist ivuxolimab in advanced cancers. Data came from immunoSEQ multiplex PCR; TCRdb stores just in-frame clones and leaves some out. The table includes approximately 74,000 clones, roughly 80% detected once. The sequencing here drew on CD4+ or CD8+ T cells sorted from blood, taken in a trial of the OX40 agonist ivuxolimab. These receptor sequences come from an adult with an advanced solid tumor such as melanoma, head and neck, liver or kidney cancer.

In its sample, this clone was seen once. The chain couples TRBV5-6 to TRBJ2-1; D is unclear. Trimming pared 2 bases from V and 4 bases from J, leaving 4 bases between. Per the germline V gene, CDR1 is SGHDT and CDR2 is YYEEEE. CDR3 length: 12 amino acids. The CDR3 protein is CASSFLYNEQFF. Here the CDR3 DNA reads TGTGCCAGCAGCTTTTTGTACAATGAGCAGTTCTTC.

This clone was detected once. The V call is TRBV15, the J call TRBJ2-1, with 8 bases that match TRBD1. Germline V lookup: CDR1 LNHNV, CDR2 YYDKDF (reference sequence). The CDR3 contains 15 residues. V was pared by 3 bases and J by 7 bases, with 8 bases of the junction left unmatched. CDR3 in DNA: TGTGCCACCAGCAGGGACAGGGAATTTTCGAATGAGCAGTTCTTC. Translation: CATSRDREFSNEQFF.

This chain links TRBV27 with TRBJ2-5, with D maybe TRBD1 (5 bases). There are 13 residues in the CDR3. Per the germline V gene, CDR1 is MNHEY and CDR2 is SMNVEV (reference sequence). With 5 bases removed from V and 7 bases from J, the gap between germline ends came to 14 bases. The CDR3 DNA sequence: TGTGCCAGCAGTCCCCAGGGTGGGGTGACCCAGTACTTC. Translation: CASSPQGGVTQYF.

The chain joins TRBV27 to TRBJ2-2; 7 bases agree with TRBD1. Looked up from germline, CDR1 is MNHEY and CDR2 is SMNVEV (reference sequence). J was trimmed by 2 bases and V by 7 bases; bases with no gene match: 10. The CDR3 extends over 16 amino acids. The CDR3 DNA is TGTGCCAGCACCAGACAGGGTGGGCTTAACACCGGGGAGCTGTTTTTT. It specifies CASTRQGGLNTGELFF.

The J gene is TRBJ1-1, the V gene TRBV4-3; tentatively, D is TRBD1 (6 bases). Germline CDR1 and CDR2: LGHNA and YSLEER. CDR3 size: 15 residues. V was pared by 0 bases and J by 1 base, with 9 bases between. This chain's CDR3 is CASSQDATGNTEAFF. The CDR3 nucleotides are TGCGCCAGCAGCCAAGACGCGACAGGGAACACTGAAGCTTTCTTT.